The 28 T cell receptor beta chains presented below share a single source sample, sequenced in a study of OX40 agonist ivuxolimab in advanced cancers. Sequenced by immunoSEQ multiplex PCR; TCRdb stores in-frame clones only, minus some. This sample has tens of thousands of clones, with approximately 90% found just once. Sequences were derived from CD4+ or CD8+ T cells sorted from blood, sampled in a trial of the OX40 agonist ivuxolimab. These receptors originate from an adult with an advanced solid tumor such as melanoma, head and neck, liver or kidney cancer.

The chain couples TRBV5-1 to TRBJ2-5; unclear D gene. From germline, CDR1 is SGHRS and CDR2 YFSETQ. V was cut by 0 bases and J by 5 bases, with 8 bases left in between. The CDR3 totals 13 residues. For the CDR3, the DNA is TGCGCCAGCAGCTTGGACGGCTGGGAGACCCAGTACTTC. It encodes CASSLDGWETQYF.

The chain recombines TRBV6-6 with TRBJ1-4; D is uncertain. V was trimmed by 4 bases and J by 8 bases, leaving 14 bases between them. Germline V CDR1 and CDR2: MNHNY, SVGAGI (reference sequence). This CDR3 is built from 14 residues. The CDR3 DNA reads as TGTGCCAGCAGTTTTATAAGCTTAGAGGAAAAACTGTTTTTT. Its translation: CASSFISLEEKLFF.

V is TRBV11-2 and J is TRBJ2-1, with D hard to call. Trimming left V 4 bases short and J 9 bases short, with 13 bases between. The CDR3 loop spans 13 amino acids. CDR1 is SGHAT, CDR2 FQNNGV, per germline. For the CDR3, the DNA is TGTGCCAGCAGCTCCACAATTAGTGGTGAGCAGTTCTTC. It codes for CASSSTISGEQFF.

This sequence joins TRBV5-1 and TRBJ1-1; D uncertain. Looked up from germline, CDR1 is SGHRS and CDR2 is YFSETQ. V was clipped by 5 bases and J by 0 bases, with 23 bases between them. This CDR3 spans 18 amino acids. CDR3 bases: TGCGCCAGCAGAGATTATAGGCGGACGGCTACTATGAACACTGAAGCTTTCTTT. It yields the protein CASRDYRRTATMNTEAFF.

The rearrangement joins TRBV20-1 to TRBJ1-2; the D is unclear. CDR1 and CDR2 from the germline V gene are DFQATT and SNEGSKA (reference sequence). The V and J ends lost 5 bases and 5 bases respectively, with 9 bases between them. This CDR3 has 11 amino acids. This CDR3 reads CSAPEIYGYTF. CDR3 coding DNA: TGCAGTGCTCCAGAGATTTATGGCTACACCTTC.

CDR3 sequence reads: CASSATTGIGQPQHF. In DNA form, the CDR3 reads TGTGCCAGCTCAGCCACTACAGGGATTGGTCAGCCCCAGCATTTT. The chain has TRBV18 and TRBJ1-5, with D possibly TRBD1 on 6 matching bases. This CDR3 is built from 15 residues. Germline assignment: CDR1 KGHSH and CDR2 LQKENI. Trimming took off 5 bases at V and 6 bases at J, with 17 bases between the two ends.

The chain has TRBV7-8 and TRBJ1-5; D possibly corresponds to TRBD1 (6 bases). CDR3 length equals 17 residues. Trimming took 1 base from V and 3 from J, leaving 16 bases between them. Germline CDR1 SGHVS, CDR2 FQNEAQ. The CDR3 loop is CASSLVGTQFYNQPQHF. DNA of the CDR3: TGTGCCAGCAGCTTAGTCGGGACACAATTCTACAATCAGCCCCAGCATTTT. The entire variable domain, with the rest obtained from reference TRBV7-8 and TRBJ1-5, is as follows: GAGVSQSPRYKVAKRGQDVALRCDPISGHVSLFWYQQALGQGPEFLTYFQNEAQLDKSGLPSDRFFAERPEGSVSTLKIQRTQQEDSAVYLCASSLVGTQFYNQPQHFGDGTRLSIL.

CDR3 protein: CASSFEGAGGYTF. The CDR3 coding sequence is TGTGCCAGCAGCTTTGAAGGGGCGGGTGGCTACACCTTC. V and J are TRBV7-2 and TRBJ1-2; possibly TRBD1 for D (5 bases). V was cut by 3 bases and J by 7 bases, with 12 bases left in between. Germline CDR1 reads SGHTA; CDR2 reads FQGNSA. The CDR3 has 13 amino acids.

The chain employs TRBV6-1 and TRBJ2-2, with D unresolved. V lost 7 bases to trimming and J lost 6 bases, with 12 bases between them. Germline CDR1 and CDR2: MNHNS and SASEGT. The CDR3 extends over 13 amino acids. The CDR3 here is CASNPRAPGELFF. The CDR3 bases are TGTGCCAGCAACCCAAGGGCACCCGGGGAGCTGTTTTTT.

This clone was seen a single time. The CDR3 DNA reads as TGTGCCAGCAGTCCCCGATTACCCACAGATACGCAGTATTTT. Translating gives CASSPRLPTDTQYF. The rearrangement joins TRBV6-5 to TRBJ2-3; D gene uncertain. The CDR3 is 14 residues long. V gave up 5 bases and J gave up 2 bases, with 11 bases separating them. The germline CDR1 and CDR2 sequences are MNHEY and SVGAGI.

CDR3 loop: CASSLVSTPGLARETQYF. CDR3 in DNA: TGTGCCAGCAGCTTAGTCTCGACTCCGGGACTAGCGAGGGAGACCCAGTACTTC. The chain uses TRBV7-9 and TRBJ2-5; TRBD2 aligns across 10 bases. The V segment lost 1 base and the J segment 5 bases; nucleotides outside the gene matches: 13. The germline CDR1 and CDR2 sequences are SEHNR and FQNEAQ (reference sequence). This CDR3 is 18 amino acids long.

J is TRBJ2-1 and V is TRBV5-1; D perhaps matches TRBD1 (6 bases). V was shortened by 0 bases and J by 3 bases, with 7 bases between the two germline ends. The CDR3 spans 14 residues. Germline V gene sequence: CDR1 SGHRS, CDR2 YFSETQ. The CDR3 DNA follows: TGCGCCAGCAGCTTGGGGGACAACTACAATGAGCAGTTCTTC. Amino acids: CASSLGDNYNEQFF.

This rearrangement joins TRBV7-2 to TRBJ2-5; D not certain. Looked up from germline, CDR1 is SGHTA and CDR2 is FQGNSA. Trimming shortened V by 6 bases and J by 5 bases, and 19 bases separated the two germline ends. The CDR3 spans 15 residues. The CDR3 bases are TGTGCCAGCAGTTTTTCCCCCCTAGGAAGGGAGACCCAGTACTTC. As protein: CASSFSPLGRETQYF.

This clone was recorded only once. V gene TRBV4-1 combines with J gene TRBJ1-1; weak D call: TRBD1 (6 bases). The CDR3 runs 15 residues. Per the germline V gene, CDR1 is MGHRA and CDR2 is YSYEKL. Deletions cut 4 bases from V and 7 bases from J, with 19 bases between. In nucleotides, the CDR3 is TGCGCCAGCAGCCCCGCGGGGGCCCTGAGGGATGAAGCTTTCTTT. It encodes CASSPAGALRDEAFF.

This clone was counted once. The chain couples TRBV12-5 to TRBJ1-1; D uncertain. This CDR3 is 13 amino acids long. Trimming left V 1 base short and J 1 base short, with 4 bases between. Germline CDR1 is LGHNT and CDR2 is FRNRAP. In nucleotides, the CDR3 is TGTGCTAGTGGTTTGGAGCCGAACACTGAAGCTTTCTTT. Amino acids: CASGLEPNTEAFF.

This clone was detected once. This chain links TRBV2 with TRBJ1-4, with D uncertain. The CDR3 is made up of 14 amino acids. V lost 7 bases to trimming and J lost 7 bases, with 16 bases between them. Germline CDR1 is SNHLY and CDR2 is FYNNEI. The CDR3 nucleotides are TGTGCCAGCAATGTAGTCCCCGGCAGTGAAAAACTGTTTTTT. Translation: CASNVVPGSEKLFF.

The chain couples TRBV27 to TRBJ1-1; 10 positions agree with TRBD1. Germline CDR1 reads MNHEY; CDR2 reads SMNVEV (reference sequence). The J segment lost 3 bases and the V segment lost 3 bases, leaving 4 bases of the junction unmatched. This CDR3 contains 15 residues. Written as DNA, the CDR3 is TGTGCCAGCAGTTTTGAGGGACAGGGGTACACTGAAGCTTTCTTT. The encoded protein is CASSFEGQGYTEAFF.

Turning to this clone: Other DNA sequences within the sample encode an identical CDR3. The V call is TRBV6-1, the J call TRBJ2-2, with 9 bases that match TRBD1. Germline CDR1 MNHNS, CDR2 SASEGT. The CDR3 totals 14 residues. The V and J ends lost 11 bases and 4 bases, in that order; junction bases with no gene match: 8. CDR3 in DNA: TGTGCCGGATCCGGGACAGGGATCACCGGGGAGCTGTTTTTT. Amino acids: CAGSGTGITGELFF.

The chain joins TRBV18 to TRBJ2-1, with TRBD2 matching 11 bases. From germline, CDR1 is KGHSH and CDR2 LQKENI. V trimming: 3 bases; J trimming: 4 bases; junction bases outside the gene matches: 5. This CDR3 comprises 16 residues. CDR3 nucleotide sequence: TGTGCCAGCTCACCTAGCGGGAGGGCCGAATACAATGAGCAGTTCTTC. It is translated as CASSPSGRAEYNEQFF.

This clone came up once. V usage is TRBV5-1 and J usage is TRBJ2-2, with D possibly matching TRBD1 (5 bases). Trimming removed 0 bases at V and 5 bases at J, with 11 bases between. Germline V CDR1 and CDR2: SGHRS, YFSETQ. The CDR3 consists of 15 residues. The CDR3 loop reads CASSLAEAGTGELFF. CDR3 sequence (DNA): TGCGCCAGCAGCTTGGCCGAAGCAGGGACCGGGGAGCTGTTTTTT.

A single count supports this clone. The J gene is TRBJ2-3, the V gene TRBV5-1; a weak D match, TRBD2 (6 bases). The CDR3 runs 14 residues. CDR1 is SGHRS, CDR2 YFSETQ, per germline. V was cut by 4 bases and J by 3 bases, with 12 bases left in between. The CDR3 loop reads CASSEAGGTDTQYF. The DNA for the CDR3 is TGCGCCAGCAGCGAAGCGGGTGGGACAGATACGCAGTATTTT.

The chain carries TRBV5-6 and TRBJ2-7; the match to TRBD2 covers 7 bases. CDR1 and CDR2 from the germline V gene are SGHDT and YYEEEE. V lost 3 bases to trimming and J lost 2 bases; unmatched junction nucleotides: 8. This CDR3 spans 15 amino acids. CDR3 protein: CASSSGLVSPYEQYF. In DNA form, the CDR3 reads TGTGCCAGCAGCTCCGGACTAGTAAGCCCCTACGAGCAGTACTTC.

The V and J genes are TRBV10-1 and TRBJ2-2; the D gene could be TRBD1 or TRBD2 (5 bases each). The germline V gene encodes CDR1 WNHNN and CDR2 SYGVQD (reference sequence). Trimming pared 0 bases from V and 6 bases from J, leaving 8 bases between. The CDR3 consists of 14 residues. CDR3 in DNA: TGCGCCAGCAGTGAGTCGGGGGTTCCCGGGGAGCTGTTTTTT. It specifies CASSESGVPGELFF.

J is TRBJ2-2 and V is TRBV28; TRBD1 matches 9 bases. V lost 4 bases to trimming and J lost 3 bases; unmatched junction nucleotides: 3. The CDR3 runs to 15 residues. Germline V gives CDR1 MDHEN, CDR2 SYDVKM. Here the CDR3 DNA reads TGTGCCAGCAGTTACAGGGGGCGCGACACCGGGGAGCTGTTTTTT. It translates to CASSYRGRDTGELFF.

This clone was seen a single time. This rearrangement joins TRBV11-2 to TRBJ1-2; 10 bases line up with TRBD1. Germline loops: CDR1 SGHAT, CDR2 FQNNGV. V lost 4 bases and J lost 6; bases outside the gene matches: 11. The CDR3 is 16 amino acids. The CDR3 is CASSSFPGQGRDGYTF. The CDR3 DNA sequence: TGTGCCAGCAGCTCATTCCCGGGACAGGGGAGGGATGGCTACACCTTC. Full variable domain (rest looked up from reference TRBV11-2 and TRBJ1-2): EAGVAQSPRYKIIEKRQSVAFWCNPISGHATLYWYQQILGQGPKLLIQFQNNGVVDDSQLPKDRFSAERLKGVDSTLKIQPAKLEDSAVYLCASSSFPGQGRDGYTFGSGTRLTVV.

The rearrangement joins TRBV30 to TRBJ2-3; 10 bases agree with TRBD2. The CDR3 has 16 amino acids. Unmatched junction bases numbered 8, after V lost 0 bases and J lost 5 bases. The germline V gene encodes CDR1 GTSNPN and CDR2 SVGIG (reference sequence). Here the CDR3 reads CAWSVGLAGVRDTQYF. For the CDR3, the DNA is TGTGCCTGGAGTGTAGGTCTAGCGGGAGTTCGAGATACGCAGTATTTT.

This clone showed up just a few times. The chain is built from TRBV7-2 and TRBJ1-5, with a weak D call TRBD1 (5 bases). V was clipped by 5 bases and J by 7 bases, with 9 bases between them. Germline loops: CDR1 SGHTA, CDR2 FQGNSA. This CDR3 has 12 amino acids. The CDR3 is CASSGGGQPQHF. The CDR3 DNA sequence: TGTGCCAGCAGCGGGGGTGGGCAGCCCCAGCATTTT.

The rearrangement uses TRBV28 and TRBJ2-1, with D perhaps TRBD2 (5 bases). Between the trimmed V and J ends, which lost 6 bases and 5 bases, there was a span of 17 bases. This CDR3 comprises 15 residues. CDR1 and CDR2 (germline): MDHEN, SYDVKM. The CDR3 reads CASRPSGYKNNEQFF. DNA for the CDR3: TGTGCCAGCAGGCCTTCGGGGTATAAAAACAATGAGCAGTTCTTC.